This T cell receptor (beta chain) was observed in a study of blood T cell repertoires in COVID-19. Only in-frame clones appear in the TCRdb table, and some are missing; sequencing was by immunoSEQ multiplex PCR. The data hold approximately 240,000 clones, with approximately 80% observed a single time. Germline lookup yields CDR1 SNHLY and CDR2 FYNNEI. The ends were cut back, 7 bases at V and 8 bases at J, with 17 bases in the middle. This CDR3 region has 13 residues. Sequenced input: peripheral blood. The gene calls are TRBV2 and TRBJ1-1; D is uncertain. The receptor's source is a woman older than 75 with active or convalescent COVID-19. The CDR3 loop reads CASNIRGSGEAFF. The CDR3, as DNA: TGTGCCAGCAATATCCGAGGGTCGGGGGAAGCTTTCTTT.